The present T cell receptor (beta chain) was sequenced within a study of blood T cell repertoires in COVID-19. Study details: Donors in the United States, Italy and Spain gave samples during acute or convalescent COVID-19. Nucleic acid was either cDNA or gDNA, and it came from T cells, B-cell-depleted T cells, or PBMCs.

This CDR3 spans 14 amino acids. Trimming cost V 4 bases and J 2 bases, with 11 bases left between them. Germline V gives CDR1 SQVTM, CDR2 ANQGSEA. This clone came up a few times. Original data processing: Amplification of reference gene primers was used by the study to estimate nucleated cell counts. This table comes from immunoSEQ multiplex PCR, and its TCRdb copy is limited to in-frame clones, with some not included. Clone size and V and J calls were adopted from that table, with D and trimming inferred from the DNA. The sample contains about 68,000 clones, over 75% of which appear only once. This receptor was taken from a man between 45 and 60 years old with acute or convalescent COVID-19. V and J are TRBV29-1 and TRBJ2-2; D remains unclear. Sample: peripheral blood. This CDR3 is CSVVEAVNTGELFF. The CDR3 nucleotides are TGCAGCGTTGTTGAGGCGGTTAACACCGGGGAGCTGTTTTTT.